Listed below are T cell receptor beta chains from one sample, sequenced in a study of identical twins. TCRdb reprocessed the 5' RACE reads via MiXCR and lists one record per CDR3 protein. The data contain roughly 1.6 million distinct CDR3 sequences, under 35% of them singletons. Sequencing input: cord blood. Every receptor here comes from a newborn girl in good health. Each CDR3 is given with its conserved first and last residue. A D gene is named only where the DNA matches it firmly. Size values are once, few and many counts, or a class for expanded clones, and some rows have none.

J	size	V	D	CDR3	DNA
TRBJ1-1	-	TRBV4-1	TRBD1	CASRLRGRDTEAFF	TGCGCCAGCAGACTCAGGGGGCGCGACACTGAAGCTTTCTTT
TRBJ1-1	few	TRBV9	-	CASSGGSLLGAFF	TGTGCCAGCAGCGGAGGAAGCCTCCTGGGAGCTTTCTTT
TRBJ2-1	-	TRBV11-2	-	CASSSLKVNEQFF	TGTGCCAGCAGTTCCCTGAAGGTCAATGAGCAGTTCTTC
TRBJ1-2	few	TRBV4-1	-	CASSQDRRTYGYTF	TGCGCCAGCAGCCAAGATAGACGGACCTATGGCTACACCTTC
TRBJ2-1	many	TRBV6-5	TRBD1	CASSYSRTGHHEQFF	TGTGCCAGCAGTTACTCGAGGACAGGGCACCATGAGCAGTTCTTC
TRBJ2-5	few	TRBV7-2	TRBD2	CASTPRASGLNGNEQYF	TGTGCCAGCACCCCTAGGGCTAGCGGGCTAAACGGGAATGAGCAGTACTTC
TRBJ2-2	-	TRBV6-1	-	CASSEGAPGELFF	TGTGCCAGCAGTGAAGGGGCTCCCGGGGAGCTGTTTTTT
TRBJ2-1	once	TRBV2	-	CASTLLSQAQETQFF	TGTGCCAGCACCCTTCTCTCGCAGGCACAAGAGACCCAGTTCTTC
TRBJ2-5	few	TRBV4-2	TRBD2	CASSQGLEIGETQYF	TGTGCCAGCAGCCAGGGACTAGAGATAGGAGAGACCCAGTACTTC
TRBJ2-5	few	TRBV5-5	-	CASSPVGVGETQYF	TGTGCCAGCAGCCCCGTGGGCGTCGGGGAGACCCAGTACTTC